This TCR beta chain was obtained from a study of vaccination and CD4 T cells after COVID-19 (dated by TCRdb to the early 2020s). Some background on the complete study: The convalescent cohort comprised six males and four females, including two Hispanic individuals, seven Caucasians, two Asians and one multiracial person. Each participant got two doses of either the Pfizer-BioNTech BNT162b2 vaccine (n=8) or the Moderna mRNA-1273 vaccine (n=2). Post-COVID blood samples were collected from convalescent patients a median of approximately 93 days after diagnosis, with a range of about 30 to 161 days. The time from the second vaccine dose to post-vaccine blood sampling had a median of roughly 70 days and ranged from about 14 to 250 days. The cultures were stimulated with overlapping spike peptide pools from SARS-CoV-2 and from the common cold coronaviruses HCoV-NL63, HCoV-OC43 and HCoV-229E. As controls, cultures received a CEFX viral epitope pool (the positive control), an HIV-1 Nef peptide pool (the negative control), or no peptide at all. In 10 COVID-19 convalescent patients and a few infection-naive healthy vaccine recipients, the spike-specific CD4+ TCR repertoire before mRNA vaccination was compared with the repertoire after mRNA vaccination. At the TCR clonotype level, an earlier paper using these donors assessed memory CD4+ T cell crossreactivity between SARS-CoV-2 and common cold coronavirus spike proteins. The full study reports these points: Among convalescent patients, a median 86.3% of the SARS-CoV-2-reactive clones seen after vaccination appeared only after vaccination, which suggests priming specific to the vaccine. In convalescent patients, nearly all vaccine-specific clones (304 of 307) were found to be mono-reactive for SARS-CoV-2 spike rather than cross-reactive with common cold coronaviruses. Relatively few convalescent patients were included in the study, and early timepoints after natural infection were not analyzed. Although the median number of SARS-CoV-2-reactive clonotypes went up from approximately 20 after infection to approximately 40 after vaccination, the increase was not significant.

The germline V gene sets CDR1 to SGHTA and CDR2 to FQGTGA. The CDR3 holds 15 amino acids from the cysteine to the phenylalanine. Only CDR3 DNA is held: 45 bases, read in frame from base 1. The junction shows trimming of 0 bases on V and 2 bases on J, plus 10 bases between the germline ends. The treatment or condition label for this specimen denotes: approximately nine-day PBMC culture with coronavirus spike peptide pools or control peptides (ViraFEST assay). CD4+ T cells from unexposed donors were collected before the COVID-19 pandemic (2011-2018). To expand antigen-specific T cells with peptide pools and then pick out the expanded clonotypes through TCR sequencing, the study relied on the ViraFEST assay. More than 1.5 million PBMCs per well were cultured in IMDM with approximately 5.2% human AB serum and 8.5 to 10 IU/ml IL-2, plus 10 ug/ml peptide pools. On days 3 and 7, half of the culture medium was replaced with fresh IL-2-containing medium. Once the cells had been in culture for over 9 days, the EasySep CD4+ T cell isolation kit was used to isolate CD4+ T cells by negative selection. As far as cell numbers permitted, CD4+ T cells from unexposed donors were tested for reactivity against SARS-CoV-2 S and N as well as four spike pools from common cold coronaviruses. PBMCs were separated from whole blood using Ficoll-Paque Plus gradient centrifugation and then either used fresh or cryopreserved at -140C. In general, triplicate wells were set up for every culture condition. Leukapheresis product for the unexposed donors was purchased commercially.

This clonotype appeared once. This receptor's antigen is unknown. The input lacks base qualities; no much larger clone sits a single base away. One read is thin evidence. The library relied on PCR. DNA from cultured CD4+ T cells was subjected to TCR sequencing with the Oncomine TCR Beta short-read assay at the Johns Hopkins FTIC core. Genomic DNA was extracted from the cultured CD4+ T cells with the QIAamp micro DNA kit. Oncomine TCR Beta libraries from cultured CD4+ T cells were pooled using unique dual indexes and sequenced on an Illumina iSeq 100. The study's own analysis went as follows. Non-productive sequences were removed, and CDR3s not starting with C, not ending with F or W, or shorter than 7 amino acids were discarded. The MANAFEST web application identified antigen-specific clonotypes by comparing peptide-stimulated wells against reference wells and other culture wells. Positive clones required FDR below 0.05, an odds ratio above 5, and productive frequency above 0.1% in at least two of three replicate wells. A clonotype counted as cross-reactive if it showed significant expansion both in the SARS-CoV-2 spike wells and in at least one common cold coronavirus spike condition. Using R version 3.6.1, CDR3 homology was evaluated through Levenshtein distances (stringdist) along with unrooted phylogenetic trees (ape). The raw public data were reprocessed by TCRdb itself: fastp quality trimming at Q25, MiXCR clonotype calling, in-frame beta chains only. Rows are combined by CDR3 protein, so each entry shows the most common genes and DNA. The authors' filters were not applied to this entry. The sample records 7,000 or so distinct CDR3 sequences, under 60% of which are singletons. The top ten constitute 33% of the sample.

The chain is encoded by TRBV7-3 joined to TRBJ2-5; TRBD2 might be the D gene, on 7 matching bases. The sequencing input was CD4+ T cells from blood, cultured in vitro. The sequence was obtained from a human donor in good health. The DNA sequence is given as TGTGCCAGCAGCTTAACAGGGAGGGGGCAAGAGACCCAGTACTTC. Translated, it reads CASSLTGRGQETQYF. With all but the CDR3 taken from the reference TRBV7-3 and TRBJ2-5 genes, the full variable domain is: GAGVSQTPSNKVTEKGKYVELRCDPISGHTALYWYRQSLGQGPEFLIYFQGTGAADDSGLPNDRFFAVRPEGSVSTLKIQRTERGDSAVYLCASSLTGRGQETQYFGPGTRLLVL.